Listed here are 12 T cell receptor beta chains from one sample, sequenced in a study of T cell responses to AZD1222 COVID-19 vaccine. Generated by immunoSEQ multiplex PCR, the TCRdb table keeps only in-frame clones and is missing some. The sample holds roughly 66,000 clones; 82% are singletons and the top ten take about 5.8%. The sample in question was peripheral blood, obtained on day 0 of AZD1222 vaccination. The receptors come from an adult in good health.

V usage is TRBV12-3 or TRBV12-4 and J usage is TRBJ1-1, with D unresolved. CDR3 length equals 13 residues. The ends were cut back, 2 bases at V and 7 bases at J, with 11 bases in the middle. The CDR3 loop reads CASSLNPILEAFF. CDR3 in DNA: TGTGCCAGCAGTTTAAATCCGATCCTTGAAGCTTTCTTT.

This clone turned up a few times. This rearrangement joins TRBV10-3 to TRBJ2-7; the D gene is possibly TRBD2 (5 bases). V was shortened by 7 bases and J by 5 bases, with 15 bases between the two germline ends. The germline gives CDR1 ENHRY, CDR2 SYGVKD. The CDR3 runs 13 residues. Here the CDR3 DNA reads TGTGCCATCACCTCAGCCGGGATACACGAGCAGTACTTC. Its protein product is CAITSAGIHEQYF.

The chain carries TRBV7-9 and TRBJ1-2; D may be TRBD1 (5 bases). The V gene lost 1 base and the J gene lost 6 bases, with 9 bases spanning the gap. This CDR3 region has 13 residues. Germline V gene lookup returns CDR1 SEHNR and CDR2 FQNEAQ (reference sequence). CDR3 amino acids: CASSLGRENGYTF. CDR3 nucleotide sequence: TGTGCCAGCAGCTTAGGCAGGGAGAATGGCTACACCTTC.

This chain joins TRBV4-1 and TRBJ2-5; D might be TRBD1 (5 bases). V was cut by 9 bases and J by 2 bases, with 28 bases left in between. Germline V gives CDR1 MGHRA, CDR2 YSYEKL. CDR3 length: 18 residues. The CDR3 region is CASAFGRGREQEQETQYF. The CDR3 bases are TGCGCCAGTGCCTTTGGCCGAGGCAGAGAACAGGAGCAAGAGACCCAGTACTTC.

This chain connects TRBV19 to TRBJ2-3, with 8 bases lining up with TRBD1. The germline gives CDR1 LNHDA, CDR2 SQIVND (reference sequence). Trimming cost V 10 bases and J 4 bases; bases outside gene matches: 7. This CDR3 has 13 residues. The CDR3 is CATRGQGPDTQYF. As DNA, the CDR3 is TGTGCCACCCGAGGACAGGGCCCAGATACGCAGTATTTT. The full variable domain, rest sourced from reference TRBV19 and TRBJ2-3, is DGGITQSPKYLFRKEGQNVTLSCEQNLNHDAMYWYRQDPGQGLRLIYYSQIVNDFQKGDIAEGYSVSREKKESFPLTVTSAQKNPTAFYLCATRGQGPDTQYFGPGTRLTVL.

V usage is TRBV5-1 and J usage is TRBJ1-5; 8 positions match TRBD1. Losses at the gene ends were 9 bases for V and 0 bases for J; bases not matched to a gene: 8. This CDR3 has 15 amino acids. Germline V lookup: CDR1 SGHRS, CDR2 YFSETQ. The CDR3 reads CATLQGGISNQPQHF. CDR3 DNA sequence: TGCGCCACCCTACAGGGGGGAATTAGCAATCAGCCCCAGCATTTT.

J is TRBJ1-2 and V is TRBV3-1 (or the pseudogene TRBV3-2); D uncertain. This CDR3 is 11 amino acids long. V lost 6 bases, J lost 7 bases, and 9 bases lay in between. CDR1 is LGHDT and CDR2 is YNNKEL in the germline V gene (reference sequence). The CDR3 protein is CASSNGLGYTF. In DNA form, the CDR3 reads TGTGCCAGCAGTAATGGACTTGGCTACACCTTC.

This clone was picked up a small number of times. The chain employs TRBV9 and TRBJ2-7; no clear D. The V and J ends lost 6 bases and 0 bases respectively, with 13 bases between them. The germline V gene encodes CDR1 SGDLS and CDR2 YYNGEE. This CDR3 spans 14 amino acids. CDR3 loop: CASTPGAFSYEQYF. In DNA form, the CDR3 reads TGTGCCAGCACCCCTGGAGCCTTCTCCTACGAGCAGTACTTC.

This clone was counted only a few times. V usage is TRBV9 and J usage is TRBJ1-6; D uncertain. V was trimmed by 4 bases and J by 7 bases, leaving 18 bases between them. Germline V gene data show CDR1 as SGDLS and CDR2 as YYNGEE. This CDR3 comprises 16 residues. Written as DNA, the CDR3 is TGTGCCAGCAGCTTAAACCCGGACCCCCAAAATTCACCCCTCCACTTT. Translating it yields CASSLNPDPQNSPLHF.

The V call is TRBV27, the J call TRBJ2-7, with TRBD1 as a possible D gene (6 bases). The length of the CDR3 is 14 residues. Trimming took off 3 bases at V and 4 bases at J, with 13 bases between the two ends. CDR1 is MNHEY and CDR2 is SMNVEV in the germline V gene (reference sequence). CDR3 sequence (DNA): TGTGCCAGCAGTTTCACAGGGAAATCATACGAGCAGTACTTC. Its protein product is CASSFTGKSYEQYF.

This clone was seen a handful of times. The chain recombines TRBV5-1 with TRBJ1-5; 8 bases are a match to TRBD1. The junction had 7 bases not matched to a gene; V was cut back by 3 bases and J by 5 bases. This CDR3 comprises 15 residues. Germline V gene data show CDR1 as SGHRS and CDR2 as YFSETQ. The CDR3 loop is CASSSTGGPYQPQHF. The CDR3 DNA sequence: TGCGCCAGCAGCTCAACAGGGGGGCCTTATCAGCCCCAGCATTTT.

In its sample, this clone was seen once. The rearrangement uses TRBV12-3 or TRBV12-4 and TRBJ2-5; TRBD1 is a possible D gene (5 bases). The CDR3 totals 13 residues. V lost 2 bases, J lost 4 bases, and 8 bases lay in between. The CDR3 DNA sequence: TGTGCCAGCAGTTTATGGGGCCCAGAGACCCAGTACTTC. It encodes CASSLWGPETQYF.